The clone carrying this T cell receptor beta chain was counted at least ten times. Its antigen is undetermined. These data belong to a study of CD8+CD57+ T cells in acquired aplastic anemia. Study-wide background: On average, sorted CD4+ and CD8+ cells gave 3.2 ug of DNA. Healthy CD8+ samples averaged around 10 million reads. Study outcomes and limitations: Levels of CD8+ Simpson's diversity were not significantly distinct in patients versus controls. Overlapping CD8+ CDR3 repertoires of patients and controls contained around 31 shared sequences.

It was genomic DNA that served as the template for profiling TCR beta VDJ and CDR3. MiXCR was run by TCRdb on the reads, yielding one entry per CDR3 protein. The data contain some 220,000 distinct CDR3 sequences, 30% to 35% of them singletons. Germline V gives CDR1 SGDLS, CDR2 YYNGEE. The CDR3 has 13 amino acids. Trimming shortened V by 0 bases and J by 6 bases, and 10 bases separated the two germline ends. The TCR sequence derives from a human donor in good health, serving as a control. The chain recombines TRBV9 with TRBJ2-7; possible D gene TRBD1, 5 bases. The sequencing sample was made of sorted CD4+, CD8+, or CD8+CD57+ T cells (not recorded which) from PBMCs. This CDR3 is CASSVESQGEQYF. The DNA of the CDR3 is TGTGCCAGCAGCGTAGAAAGTCAGGGCGAGCAGTACTTC.